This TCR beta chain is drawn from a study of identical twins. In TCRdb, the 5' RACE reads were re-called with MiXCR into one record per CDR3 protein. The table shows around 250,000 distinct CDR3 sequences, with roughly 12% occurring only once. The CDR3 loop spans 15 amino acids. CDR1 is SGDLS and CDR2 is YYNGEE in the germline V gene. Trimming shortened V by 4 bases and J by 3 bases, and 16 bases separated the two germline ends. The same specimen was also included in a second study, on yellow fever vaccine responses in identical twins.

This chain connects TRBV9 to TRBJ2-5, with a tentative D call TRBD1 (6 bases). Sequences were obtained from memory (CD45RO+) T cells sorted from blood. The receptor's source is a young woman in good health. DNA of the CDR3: TGTGCCAGCAGCCCGAACTCCGGGACAAAAGAGACCCAGTACTTC. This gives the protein CASSPNSGTKETQYF.